These 2 T cell receptor beta chains were sequenced from one sample in a study of beta chain features in type 1 diabetes. Study-wide results and limits: Across all four CD4+ subsets, people with type 1 diabetes showed modestly shorter TCRB CDR3s.

Antigen specificity for these receptors is unknown. Expressed TCRB transcripts were sequenced, since all the RNA that had been isolated was reverse transcribed. The repertoire was sequenced with immunoSEQ multiplex PCR; TCRdb's copy has only in-frame clones and lacks some. Seen here are 100,000 to 150,000 clones, 9% observed once, and the top ten hold approximately 0.7%. The sample taken for sequencing was central memory CD4+ T cells from blood. The source is a young man with type 1 diabetes.

The chain joins TRBV19 to TRBJ2-3; tentatively, D is TRBD1 (5 bases). Between the trimmed V and J ends, which lost 3 bases and 2 bases, there was a span of 12 bases. CDR1 is LNHDA and CDR2 is SQIVND in the germline V gene (reference sequence). The CDR3 loop spans 15 amino acids. The CDR3 DNA follows: TGTGCCAGTAGTATTTCAGGGATCGTCACAGATACGCAGTATTTT. Its protein product is CASSISGIVTDTQYF.

This clone was counted a few times. The V and J genes are TRBV28 and TRBJ2-7; 8 positions match TRBD1. The germline CDR1 and CDR2 sequences are MDHEN and SYDVKM. The CDR3 loop spans 13 amino acids. Trimming removed 5 bases from V and 3 bases from J; junction bases left unmatched: 3. The CDR3 sequence: CASSPGQGYEQYF. DNA for the CDR3: TGTGCCAGCAGTCCAGGACAGGGCTACGAGCAGTACTTC.